This T cell receptor beta chain emerged from a study of blood T cell repertoires in COVID-19. Study context: The analysed material was cDNA or gDNA that came from T cells, B-cell-depleted T cells, or PBMCs.

The protocol was immunoSEQ multiplex PCR, while the TCRdb copy is restricted to in-frame clones and leaves out a portion. Among under 300,000 clones listed, about 89% were seen once. CDR3 length: 14 amino acids. Per germline, CDR1 MDHEN and CDR2 SYDVKM. The V segment lost 6 bases and the J segment 2 bases; nucleotides outside the gene matches: 6. Individuals aged 18 to 89 years were recruited from around 22 US areas. This TCR was recovered from a human donor in a cohort exposed to, infected with or recovered from COVID-19 (not recorded which). The donor label of this sample is uncertain. The material sequenced was PBMCs or T cells enriched from blood (not recorded which). V and J are TRBV28 and TRBJ1-2; 7 positions agree with TRBD1. The CDR3 coding sequence is TGTGCCAGCAGCGGATCACAGGGGAACTATGGCTACACCTTC. Translating it yields CASSGSQGNYGYTF.